One sample yielded the 31 T cell receptor beta chains listed below, sequenced in a study of cytomegalovirus exposure and HLA in healthy donors. The assay was immunoSEQ multiplex PCR, and TCRdb's table has in-frame clones only and misses some. The sample includes some 250,000 clones, almost 90% seen only once; the top ten take 0.3% to 0.4%. Sequencing input: PBMCs. These receptors all stem from a woman between 18 and 29 years old in good health and CMV-seronegative.

CDR3 in amino acids: CASVTGGDSGNTIYF. The CDR3 nucleotides are TGTGCCAGCGTTACTGGGGGGGACTCTGGAAACACCATATATTTT. This chain uses TRBV5-8 with TRBJ1-3; D possibly corresponds to TRBD1 (5 bases). The germline V gene has CDR1 SGHTS and CDR2 YDEGEE. CDR3 length: 15 residues. Trimming removed 7 bases at V and 0 bases at J, with 14 bases between. Using reference TRBV5-8 and TRBJ1-3 for the parts outside the CDR3, the full variable domain is EAGVTQSPTHLIKTRGQQATLRCSPISGHTSVYWYQQALGLGLQFLLWYDEGEERNRGNFPPRFSGRQFPNYSSELNVNALELEDSALYLCASVTGGDSGNTIYFGEGSWLTVV.

This clone was observed once. V is TRBV6-5 and J is TRBJ2-1; possible D gene TRBD1, 5 bases. CDR1 is MNHEY and CDR2 is SVGAGI in the germline V gene. V shed 0 bases and J shed 5 bases, with 8 bases lying between them. The CDR3 loop spans 14 amino acids. This CDR3 is CASSYSRTNNEQFF. Here the CDR3 DNA reads TGTGCCAGCAGTTACTCGCGGACAAACAATGAGCAGTTCTTC.

J is TRBJ1-6 and V is TRBV7-2; a weak D match, TRBD1 (5 bases). V was pared by 1 base and J by 8 bases, with 12 bases between. The V gene's germline CDR1 is SGHTA and CDR2 FQGNSA. This CDR3 region has 15 residues. CDR3 loop: CASSLDFRAHSPLHF. DNA for the CDR3: TGTGCCAGCAGCTTAGATTTCAGGGCGCATTCACCCCTCCACTTT. The full variable domain, with the rest looked up from reference TRBV7-2 and TRBJ1-6, is GAGVSQSPSNKVTEKGKDVELRCDPISGHTALYWYRQSLGQGLEFLIYFQGNSAPDKSGLPSDRFSAERTGGSVSTLTIQRTQQEDSAVYLCASSLDFRAHSPLHFGNGTRLTVT.

The chain carries TRBV10-1 and TRBJ2-1; TRBD2 matches 10 bases. This CDR3 contains 15 residues. The V segment lost 4 bases and the J segment 5 bases; nucleotides outside the gene matches: 5. Looked up from germline, CDR1 is WNHNN and CDR2 is SYGVQD (reference sequence). In nucleotides, the CDR3 is TGCGCCAGCAGTGGTGGACTAGCGGCGAACAATGAGCAGTTCTTC. Translation gives CASSGGLAANNEQFF.

The chain employs TRBV15 and TRBJ1-1; D may be TRBD1 (5 bases). Per germline, CDR1 LNHNV and CDR2 YYDKDF (reference sequence). The V and J ends lost 0 bases and 0 bases respectively, with 14 bases between them. This CDR3 has 17 residues. Here the CDR3 DNA reads TGTGCCACCAGCAGAGATTACCCAGGGTCCATGAACACTGAAGCTTTCTTT. This translates into CATSRDYPGSMNTEAFF.

This chain links TRBV2 with TRBJ2-4, with 14 bases fitting TRBD2. After removal of 1 base from V and 3 bases from J, the junction contained 8 bases not matched to a gene. CDR3 length: 19 amino acids. Germline loops: CDR1 SNHLY, CDR2 FYNNEI. The CDR3 DNA sequence: TGTGCCAGCAGTGAAGGACTAGCGGGGGGGCCGTTTGTCAAAAACATTCAGTACTTC. Amino acids: CASSEGLAGGPFVKNIQYF. Based on the CDR3 plus reference TRBV2 and TRBJ2-4, the full variable domain is EPEVTQTPSHQVTQMGQEVILRCVPISNHLYFYWYRQILGQKVEFLVSFYNNEISEKSEIFDDQFSVERPDGSNFTLKIRSTKLEDSAMYFCASSEGLAGGPFVKNIQYFGAGTRLSVL.

V and J are TRBV9 and TRBJ1-2; D is uncertain. The CDR3 has 15 residues. Germline V gives CDR1 SGDLS, CDR2 YYNGEE. With 2 bases removed from V and 1 base from J, the gap between germline ends came to 12 bases. The CDR3 reads CASSVETLINYGYTF. In nucleotides, the CDR3 is TGTGCCAGCAGCGTGGAGACCCTAATTAACTATGGCTACACCTTC.

The chain joins TRBV6-5 to TRBJ1-6; D not certain. V was shortened by 8 bases and J by 11 bases, with 16 bases between the two germline ends. The length of the CDR3 is 13 residues. Germline V gene data show CDR1 as MNHEY and CDR2 as SVGAGI. CDR3 region: CASFPAWEAPLHF. In DNA form, the CDR3 reads TGTGCCAGCTTTCCGGCGTGGGAGGCACCCCTCCACTTT.

This clone showed up just once. The chain links TRBV28 to TRBJ2-1, with a weak D call TRBD1 (6 bases). CDR3 size: 15 residues. V was cut by 2 bases and J by 9 bases, with 17 bases left in between. Per germline, CDR1 MDHEN and CDR2 SYDVKM. CDR3 in DNA: TGTGCCAGCAGTTTAAGACAGGATGCTTTCTCTGAGCAGTTCTTC. The encoded protein is CASSLRQDAFSEQFF.

This chain uses TRBV7-9 with TRBJ2-2; the match to TRBD1 covers 11 bases. Germline CDR1 is SEHNR and CDR2 is FQNEAQ (reference sequence). V shed 5 bases, J shed 6 bases, and the junction held 11 bases outside the gene matches. This CDR3 has 17 residues. CDR3 DNA sequence: TGTGCCAGCAGCGTGGGACAGGGGGAGGTTAAAGCCGGGGAGCTGTTTTTT. Protein product: CASSVGQGEVKAGELFF. Drawing the rest from reference TRBV7-9 and TRBJ2-2, the complete variable domain is DTGVSQNPRHKITKRGQNVTFRCDPISEHNRLYWYRQTLGQGPEFLTYFQNEAQLEKSRLLSDRFSAERPKGSFSTLEIQRTEQGDSAMYLCASSVGQGEVKAGELFFGEGSRLTVL.

V gene TRBV28 combines with J gene TRBJ1-5; 7 bases fit TRBD1. The CDR3 is 15 residues long. V lost 6 bases, J lost 1 base, and 6 bases stayed unmatched. Per germline, CDR1 MDHEN and CDR2 SYDVKM. The CDR3 region is CASRHTGVSNQPQHF. The DNA of the CDR3 is TGTGCCAGCAGGCACACAGGGGTAAGCAATCAGCCCCAGCATTTT.

V and J are TRBV28 and TRBJ2-2, with 10 bases lining up with TRBD1. CDR3 length: 14 amino acids. The germline gives CDR1 MDHEN, CDR2 SYDVKM. The trim removed 6 bases at V and 6 bases at J, leaving 4 bases unmatched. The CDR3 DNA reads as TGTGCCAGCAGGTGGGACAGGGGACCCGGGGAGCTGTTTTTT. The encoded protein is CASRWDRGPGELFF.

Points on this clone: At the DNA level, this CDR3 is encoded by other sequences in the same sample as well. V and J are TRBV5-6 and TRBJ1-2, with 9 nucleotides matching TRBD1. The germline V gene has CDR1 SGHDT and CDR2 YYEEEE. V gave up 4 bases and J gave up 2 bases; unmatched junction bases: 3. This CDR3 comprises 14 residues. The DNA of the CDR3 is TGTGCCAGCAGCCACGACAGGGGGAACTATGGCTACACCTTC. Amino acids: CASSHDRGNYGYTF.

The J gene is TRBJ1-3, the V gene TRBV7-2; 8 bases map to TRBD1. V lost 6 bases and J lost 0; bases outside the gene matches: 7. CDR1 SGHTA and CDR2 FQGNSA come from the germline V gene. The CDR3 is 16 amino acids. CDR3 residues: CASRGKGQDSGNTIYF. Here the CDR3 DNA reads TGTGCCAGCAGGGGTAAGGGACAGGACTCTGGAAACACCATATATTTT.

There are a few counts of this clone. The chain carries TRBV7-9 and TRBJ1-3; D gene uncertain. CDR1 and CDR2 from the germline V gene are SEHNR and FQNEAQ (reference sequence). V was pared by 4 bases and J by 5 bases, with 9 bases between. The CDR3 contains 13 residues. The CDR3 loop reads CASSSGVRNTIYF. For the CDR3, the DNA is TGTGCCAGCAGCTCCGGGGTTAGAAACACCATATATTTT.

This chain joins TRBV28 and TRBJ1-5; TRBD1 aligns across 7 bases. With V trimmed by 5 bases and J by 6 bases, 16 bases remained unmatched. The CDR3 is 17 residues long. CDR1 MDHEN and CDR2 SYDVKM come from the germline V gene. CDR3 residues: CASSPRKLRQGPQPQHF. The DNA for the CDR3 is TGTGCCAGCAGTCCTCGGAAACTCAGACAGGGACCTCAGCCCCAGCATTTT.

This clone occurred a few times. V is TRBV2 and J is TRBJ2-2; tentative D call: TRBD2 (7 bases). Germline CDR1 SNHLY, CDR2 FYNNEI. V was cut by 8 bases and J by 5 bases, with 15 bases left in between. The CDR3 runs 14 residues. The CDR3: CASGTEGGTGELFF. The CDR3 coding sequence is TGTGCCAGCGGAACTGAGGGGGGGACCGGGGAGCTGTTTTTT.

Note on this clone: Its ends do not fully match the called genes, so a read error is possible. The CDR3 coding sequence is TGTGCTAGCAGCTTAGCCAACCAAGAGACCCAGTACTTC. It codes for CASSLANQETQYF. The gene calls are TRBV7-7 and TRBJ2-5; D is unresolved. The CDR3 length is 13 residues. CDR1 and CDR2 from the germline V gene are SSHAT and FNYEAQ (reference sequence).

J is TRBJ1-6 and V is TRBV5-1; 10 bases line up with TRBD1. After removal of 4 bases from V and 10 bases from J, the junction contained 11 bases not matched to a gene. The CDR3 extends over 16 amino acids. Per germline, CDR1 SGHRS and CDR2 YFSETQ. The CDR3 loop is CASSPSRGTGASPLHF. As DNA, the CDR3 is TGCGCCAGCAGCCCAAGTCGCGGGACAGGGGCCTCACCCCTCCACTTT.

V is TRBV27 and J is TRBJ2-2; 8 bases fit TRBD1. The CDR3 extends over 16 amino acids. CDR1 MNHEY and CDR2 SMNVEV come from the germline V gene (reference sequence). Losses at the gene ends were 0 bases for V and 4 bases for J; bases not matched to a gene: 4. Written as DNA, the CDR3 is TGTGCCAGCAGTTTATCCGCGACAGGGGCCACCGGGGAGCTGTTTTTT. Its translation is CASSLSATGATGELFF.

In its sample, this clone was seen a few times. The CDR3 nucleotides read TGTGCCAGCTCTTGGGACAGGGGATTTTATGGCTACACCTTC. It codes for CASSWDRGFYGYTF. The chain is built from TRBV27 and TRBJ1-2; TRBD1 matches 10 bases. The V segment lost 8 bases and the J segment 5 bases; nucleotides outside the gene matches: 8. CDR1 is MNHEY, CDR2 SMNVEV, per germline (reference sequence). The CDR3 sequence is 14 residues long.

J is TRBJ2-7 and V is TRBV7-2, with a possible D match to TRBD1 (5 bases). The ends were cut back, 1 base at V and 0 bases at J, with 13 bases in the middle. CDR1 is SGHTA and CDR2 is FQGNSA in the germline V gene. The CDR3 totals 16 residues. The CDR3 here is CASSLGQAGFSYEQYF. The CDR3 region has the DNA TGTGCCAGCAGCTTAGGGCAGGCAGGGTTCTCCTACGAGCAGTACTTC.

The chain employs TRBV5-1 and TRBJ2-7, with 7 nucleotides matching TRBD1. J gave up 2 bases and V 1 base, and 12 bases lay outside the gene matches. The germline gives CDR1 SGHRS, CDR2 YFSETQ. The CDR3 is made up of 17 amino acids. CDR3 region: CASSLQPPGTATYEQYF. CDR3 in DNA: TGCGCCAGCAGCTTGCAACCCCCCGGGACAGCAACCTACGAGCAGTACTTC.

This clone was seen only a few times. The chain joins TRBV28 to TRBJ1-6, with D maybe TRBD1 (5 bases). V was shortened by 7 bases and J by 10 bases, with 17 bases between the two germline ends. The CDR3 runs to 14 residues. From germline, CDR1 is MDHEN and CDR2 SYDVKM. The CDR3, as DNA: TGTGCCAGCACCGTGGCAGGGATCGGCTCACCCCTCCACTTT. The encoded protein is CASTVAGIGSPLHF.

This clone was recorded only once. The chain is built from TRBV6-6 and TRBJ1-6, with D perhaps TRBD1 (5 bases). Germline values: CDR1 MNHNY, CDR2 SVGAGI (reference sequence). This CDR3 region has 15 residues. Trimming stripped 2 bases from V and 7 bases from J, with 12 bases between. The CDR3 nucleotides read TGTGCCAGCAGTTACGTGGGGGGGTCGAATTCACCCCTCCACTTT. As protein: CASSYVGGSNSPLHF.

This clone has just one count. The V gene is TRBV27, the J gene TRBJ2-7, with TRBD1 matching 7 bases. With V trimmed by 8 bases and J by 3 bases, 7 bases remained unmatched. The CDR3 totals 13 residues. CDR1 is MNHEY, CDR2 SMNVEV, per germline (reference sequence). Here the CDR3 DNA reads TGTGCCAGCCGTCGAGGGGGCTACTACGAGCAGTACTTC. Translated: CASRRGGYYEQYF.

Only a few counts were recorded for this clone. V usage is TRBV5-4 and J usage is TRBJ1-6; D remains unclear. The germline V gene encodes CDR1 SGHNT and CDR2 YYREEE (reference sequence). This CDR3 is built from 14 residues. Deletions cut 0 bases from V and 7 bases from J, with 8 bases between. DNA of the CDR3: TGTGCCAGCAGCTTGGGGCAGGCCAATTCACCCCTCCACTTT. This sequence encodes CASSLGQANSPLHF.

The V call is TRBV28, the J call TRBJ1-2; maybe TRBD1 (6 bases). CDR3 size: 13 residues. Trimming pared 8 bases from V and 2 bases from J, leaving 12 bases between. Germline-derived CDR1 and CDR2 are MDHEN and SYDVKM. The CDR3: CASASGTNYGYTF. The CDR3 DNA is TGTGCCAGCGCATCCGGGACAAACTATGGCTACACCTTC.

V is TRBV10-3 and J is TRBJ2-7; 7 nucleotides agree with TRBD1. This CDR3 is built from 14 residues. With V trimmed by 10 bases and J by 5 bases, 14 bases remained unmatched. Germline loops: CDR1 ENHRY, CDR2 SYGVKD. CDR3 coding DNA: TGTGCCACCTCTGTGACAGGGTCCCACGACGAGCAGTACTTC. The encoded protein is CATSVTGSHDEQYF.

V and J are TRBV28 and TRBJ1-1; D is possibly TRBD1 (5 bases). The CDR3 extends over 14 amino acids. V was pared by 6 bases and J by 10 bases, with 21 bases between. CDR1 and CDR2 (germline): MDHEN, SYDVKM. The CDR3 is CASRSGGGRNSAFF. CDR3 nucleotides: TGTGCCAGCAGGTCGGGGGGAGGGAGGAACTCAGCTTTCTTT.

CDR3 amino acids: CASSVGGGRETQYF. Written as DNA, the CDR3 is TGTGCCAGCAGCGTAGGAGGGGGTAGAGAGACCCAGTACTTC. The V and J genes are TRBV9 and TRBJ2-5; tentative D call: TRBD1 (6 bases). Germline CDR1 is SGDLS and CDR2 is YYNGEE. V lost 0 bases to trimming and J lost 4 bases, with 10 bases between them. This CDR3 is 14 amino acids long. The entire variable domain, with the rest obtained from reference TRBV9 and TRBJ2-5, is as follows: DSGVTQTPKHLITATGQRVTLRCSPRSGDLSVYWYQQSLDQGLQFLIQYYNGEERAKGNILERFSAQQFPDLHSELNLSSLELGDSALYFCASSVGGGRETQYFGPGTRLLVL.